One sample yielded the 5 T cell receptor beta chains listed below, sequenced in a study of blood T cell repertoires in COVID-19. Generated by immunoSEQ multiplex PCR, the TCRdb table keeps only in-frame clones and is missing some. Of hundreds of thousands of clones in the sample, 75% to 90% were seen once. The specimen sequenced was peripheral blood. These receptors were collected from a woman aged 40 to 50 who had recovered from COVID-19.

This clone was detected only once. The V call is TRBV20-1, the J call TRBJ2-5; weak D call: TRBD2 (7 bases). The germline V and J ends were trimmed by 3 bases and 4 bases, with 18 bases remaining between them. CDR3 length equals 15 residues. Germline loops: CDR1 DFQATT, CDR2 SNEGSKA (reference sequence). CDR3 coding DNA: TGCAGTGCTAGTAGGGGGGGATCCACCCGAGAGACCCAGTACTTC. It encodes CSASRGGSTRETQYF.

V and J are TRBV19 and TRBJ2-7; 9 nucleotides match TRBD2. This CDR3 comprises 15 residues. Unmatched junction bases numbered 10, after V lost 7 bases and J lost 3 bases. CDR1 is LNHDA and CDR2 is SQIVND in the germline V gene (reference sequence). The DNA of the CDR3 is TGTGCCAGTACGTCCCTTAGCGGGGGCTACTACGAGCAGTACTTC. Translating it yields CASTSLSGGYYEQYF.

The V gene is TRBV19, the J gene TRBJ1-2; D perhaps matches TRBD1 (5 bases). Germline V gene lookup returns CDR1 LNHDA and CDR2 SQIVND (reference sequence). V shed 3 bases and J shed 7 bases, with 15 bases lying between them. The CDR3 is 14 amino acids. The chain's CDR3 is CASSMGLETGGYTF. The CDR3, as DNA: TGTGCCAGTAGTATGGGACTTGAAACAGGTGGCTACACCTTC.

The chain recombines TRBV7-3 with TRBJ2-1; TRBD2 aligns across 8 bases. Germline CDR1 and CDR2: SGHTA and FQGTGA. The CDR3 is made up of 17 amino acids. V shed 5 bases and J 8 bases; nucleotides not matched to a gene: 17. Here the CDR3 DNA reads TGTGCCAGCAGCCCCCAGGGTCCCGGCAGGCGGGGGGATGAGCAGTTCTTC. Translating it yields CASSPQGPGRRGDEQFF. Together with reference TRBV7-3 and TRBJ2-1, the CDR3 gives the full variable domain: GAGVSQTPSNKVTEKGKYVELRCDPISGHTALYWYRQSLGQGPEFLIYFQGTGAADDSGLPNDRFFAVRPEGSVSTLKIQRTERGDSAVYLCASSPQGPGRRGDEQFFGPGTRLTVL.

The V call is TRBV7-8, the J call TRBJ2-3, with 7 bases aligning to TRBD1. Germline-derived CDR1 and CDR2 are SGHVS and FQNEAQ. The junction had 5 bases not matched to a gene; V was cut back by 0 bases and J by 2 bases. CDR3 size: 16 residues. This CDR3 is CASSLATGFATDTQYF. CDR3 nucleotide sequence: TGTGCCAGCAGCTTAGCGACAGGGTTTGCCACAGATACGCAGTATTTT.